These 4 T cell receptor beta chains were sequenced from one sample in a study of CD8 T cells in ankylosing spondylitis. TCRdb reanalysed the 5' RACE reads using MiXCR and keeps one entry per CDR3 protein. The sample has around 250,000 distinct CDR3 sequences, about 10% seen once. The sequenced sample was blood, either unsorted or a sorted T cell fraction (not recorded which). The receptors derive from a male donor with ankylosing spondylitis or in good health (not recorded which).

This clonotype has at least ten counts. This chain joins TRBV20-1 and TRBJ2-3; no clear D. Germline CDR1 and CDR2: DFQATT and SNEGSKA (reference sequence). The length of the CDR3 is 15 residues. Trimming stripped 5 bases from V and 2 bases from J, with 17 bases between. The CDR3 coding sequence is TGCAGTGCTGCCCACGCCCTGGCGGCCACAGATACGCAGTATTTT. Its translation is CSAAHALAATDTQYF.

This clonotype has a count of ten or more. This chain connects TRBV20-1 to TRBJ2-1, with a weak D call TRBD1 (6 bases). V dropped 2 bases and J dropped 0 bases, with 14 bases sitting between them. CDR3 length: 16 residues. CDR1 DFQATT and CDR2 SNEGSKA come from the germline V gene (reference sequence). DNA of the CDR3: TGCAGTGCTAGACCCCTAGGGGGATTCTCCTACAATGAGCAGTTCTTC. Its protein is CSARPLGGFSYNEQFF.

This clonotype was seen many times. This chain links TRBV28 with TRBJ1-4; D is perhaps TRBD1 (6 bases). V was clipped by 6 bases and J by 7 bases, with 18 bases between them. The CDR3 is 15 residues long. Germline CDR1 is MDHEN and CDR2 is SYDVKM. The CDR3 is CASSPEGGIFEKLFF. DNA of the CDR3: TGTGCCAGCAGCCCGGAGGGGGGCATTTTTGAAAAACTGTTTTTT.

A few counts support this clonotype. The gene calls are TRBV18 and TRBJ2-5; no definite D call. V shed 4 bases and J shed 1 base, with 7 bases lying between them. This CDR3 has 13 residues. Looked up from germline, CDR1 is KGHSH and CDR2 is LQKENI. The CDR3 loop is CASSRSLQETQYF. DNA of the CDR3: TGTGCCAGCTCACGCTCTCTCCAAGAGACCCAGTACTTC.